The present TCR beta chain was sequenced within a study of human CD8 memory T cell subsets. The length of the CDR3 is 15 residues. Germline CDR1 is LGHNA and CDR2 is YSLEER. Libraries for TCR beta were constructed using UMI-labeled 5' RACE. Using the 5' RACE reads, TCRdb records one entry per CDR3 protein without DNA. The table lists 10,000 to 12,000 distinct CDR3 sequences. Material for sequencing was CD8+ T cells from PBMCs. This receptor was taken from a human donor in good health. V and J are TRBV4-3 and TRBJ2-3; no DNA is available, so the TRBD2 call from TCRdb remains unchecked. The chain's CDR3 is CASSRDREDTDTQYF.